This is a list of T cell receptor beta chains from one sample in a study of CD8 T cells in ankylosing spondylitis. TCRdb reprocessed the 5' RACE reads via MiXCR and lists one record per CDR3 protein. The data contain 700,000 to 850,000 distinct CDR3 sequences, about 12% of them seen just once; the ten biggest clones take up more than 0.5%. The specimen was blood, either unsorted or a sorted T cell fraction (not recorded which). The receptors originated from a male donor with ankylosing spondylitis. Each CDR3 is given with its conserved first and last residue. The D gene is left open where the match is weak. Size tells how often a clone was seen (once, few, many) or the class of an expanded clone, and some rows leave it out.

size,D,J,V,CDR3,DNA
NA,NA,TRBJ2-3,TRBV18,CASSPRGSVRTDTQYF,TGTGCCAGCTCACCACGGGGCTCCGTCCGCACAGATACGCAGTATTTT
NA,NA,TRBJ2-2,TRBV5-4,CASSLRIAGELFF,TGTGCCAGCAGCCTGAGGATAGCTGGGGAGCTGTTTTTT
few,TRBD1,TRBJ1-1,TRBV6-5,CASSYSRPGQGTAFF,TGTGCCAGCAGTTACTCTCGCCCGGGACAGGGGACGGCTTTCTTT
NA,NA,TRBJ2-5,TRBV7-2,CASSPGVRETQYF,TGTGCCAGCAGCCCCGGTGTCAGGGAGACCCAGTACTTC
few,NA,TRBJ2-2,TRBV12-3/TRBV12-4,CASSSRVPTGELFF,TGTGCCAGCAGTTCCAGGGTCCCCACCGGGGAGCTGTTTTTT
NA,NA,TRBJ1-6,TRBV7-2,CASSTGGANTYNSPLHF,TGTGCCAGCAGCACCGGAGGGGCGAACACCTATAATTCACCCCTCCACTTT
NA,NA,TRBJ1-2,TRBV15,CATSSGRANYGYTF,TGTGCCACCAGCAGTGGCAGAGCTAACTATGGCTACACCTTC
NA,NA,TRBJ2-7,TRBV5-1,CASSPDGSSYEQYF,TGCGCCAGCAGCCCGGACGGTAGCTCCTACGAGCAGTACTTC
few,NA,TRBJ2-5,TRBV30,CAWSVWETQYF,TGTGCCTGGAGTGTGTGGGAGACCCAGTACTTC
many,TRBD1,TRBJ2-1,TRBV20-1,CSAKDSGQGGNEQFF,TGCAGCGCCAAGGATTCGGGACAGGGAGGCAATGAGCAGTTCTTC
NA,TRBD2,TRBJ2-5,TRBV12-3/TRBV12-4,CASSPGTTLSQETQYF,TGTGCCAGCAGTCCCGGGACTACTCTATCACAAGAGACCCAGTACTTC
many,NA,TRBJ2-2,TRBV10-3,CAISRKTGSNTGELFF,TGTGCCATCAGTAGAAAAACCGGATCGAACACCGGGGAGCTGTTTTTT
NA,TRBD1,TRBJ2-2,TRBV5-1,CASSPRQGPDTGELFF,TGCGCCAGCAGCCCCCGACAGGGTCCCGACACCGGGGAGCTGTTTTTT
many,TRBD1,TRBJ1-1,TRBV6-1,CASVDRGVIGSTEAFF,TGTGCCAGCGTGGACAGGGGTGTAATAGGGAGCACTGAAGCTTTCTTT
few,NA,TRBJ2-7,TRBV5-1,CASSLLQESISEQYF,TGCGCCAGCAGCTTGCTGCAGGAGTCCATCTCCGAGCAGTACTTC
few,NA,TRBJ2-2,TRBV7-8,CASSLAERGADTGELFF,TGTGCCAGCAGCTTAGCGGAGAGGGGGGCTGACACCGGGGAGCTGTTTTTT
NA,NA,TRBJ1-2,TRBV4-1,CASSREWYNYGYTF,TGCGCCAGCAGCCGCGAGTGGTATAACTATGGCTACACCTTC
NA,TRBD1,TRBJ1-1,TRBV5-1,CASSRDVDRGGTEAFF,TGCGCCAGCAGCCGGGATGTTGACAGGGGAGGCACTGAAGCTTTCTTT
few,NA,TRBJ1-1,TRBV11-2,CASSLVGATALMNTEAFF,TGTGCCAGCAGCTTAGTTGGGGCCACCGCCCTCATGAACACTGAAGCTTTCTTT
NA,NA,TRBJ2-7,TRBV6-2/TRBV6-3,CASSYLGIKPYEQYF,TGTGCCAGCAGTTACCTTGGAATTAAGCCCTACGAGCAGTACTTC
few,NA,TRBJ1-6,TRBV5-6,CASSPDVGNSPLHF,TGTGCCAGCAGCCCCGACGTGGGGAATTCACCCCTCCACTTT
many,NA,TRBJ1-4,TRBV20-1,CSAAGFPSTNEKLFF,TGCAGTGCTGCAGGGTTCCCTTCAACTAATGAAAAACTGTTTTTT
few,TRBD1,TRBJ2-7,TRBV9,CASSVGLGQGYEQYF,TGTGCCAGCAGCGTAGGGCTTGGACAGGGCTACGAGCAGTACTTC
NA,NA,TRBJ2-7,TRBV20-1,CSARDRGASYEQYF,TGCAGTGCTAGAGATAGGGGGGCCTCCTACGAGCAGTACTTC
many,TRBD1,TRBJ2-3,TRBV10-3,CAIREDRPPADTQYF,TGTGCCATCAGGGAGGACAGGCCGCCGGCAGATACGCAGTATTTT
NA,TRBD1,TRBJ1-1,TRBV20-1,CSAIEGARTEAFF,TGCAGTGCAATAGAGGGGGCGCGAACTGAAGCTTTCTTT
many,NA,TRBJ1-2,TRBV6-5,CASSYDSYGYGYTF,TGTGCCAGCAGTTACGACAGTTACGGCTATGGCTACACCTTC
NA,TRBD1,TRBJ1-2,TRBV7-8,CASSFGTGSLYGYTF,TGTGCCAGCAGCTTCGGGACAGGGTCTCTCTATGGCTACACCTTC
many,NA,TRBJ1-3,TRBV12-3/TRBV12-4,CASSTLGNTIYF,TGTGCCAGCTCGACACTCGGAAACACCATATATTTT
few,TRBD1,TRBJ1-2,TRBV28,CASSFRLRGRSYGYTF,TGTGCCAGCAGTTTTCGCCTCAGGGGGCGTTCCTATGGCTACACCTTC
NA,TRBD2,TRBJ2-3,TRBV18,CASSQRTSRADTQYF,TGTGCCAGCTCACAGCGGACTAGCAGAGCAGATACGCAGTATTTT
few,NA,TRBJ1-2,TRBV10-3,CAISELPDYGYTF,TGTGCCATCAGTGAGTTACCTGACTATGGCTACACCTTC
many,NA,TRBJ1-2,TRBV27,CASSSRAGNYGYTF,TGTGCCAGCAGTTCCCGGGCTGGCAACTATGGCTACACCTTC
few,NA,TRBJ1-2,TRBV10-3,CAISDIPNYGYTF,TGTGCCATCAGTGATATACCCAACTATGGCTACACCTTC
few,NA,TRBJ2-7,TRBV7-3,CASSLNQGYEQYF,TGTGCCAGCAGCTTAAACCAGGGTTACGAGCAGTACTTC
many,TRBD1,TRBJ2-7,TRBV5-1,CASSPAQGSDPHEQYF,TGCGCCAGCAGTCCCGCACAGGGGTCAGACCCCCACGAGCAGTACTTC
many,NA,TRBJ1-5,TRBV7-2,CASSLGGVGQPQHF,TGTGCCAGCAGCTTAGGGGGTGTGGGTCAGCCCCAGCATTTT
few,TRBD1,TRBJ1-5,TRBV4-2,CASSQKGQGTNQPQHF,TGTGCCAGCAGCCAAAAAGGACAGGGTACCAATCAGCCCCAGCATTTT
many,TRBD2,TRBJ2-1,TRBV7-2,CASSPQTSGIGEQFF,TGTGCCAGCAGCCCCCAGACTAGCGGGATAGGTGAGCAGTTCTTC
NA,TRBD1,TRBJ1-5,TRBV16,CASSQVTGGNQPQHF,TGTGCCAGCAGCCAAGTTACAGGGGGAAATCAGCCCCAGCATTTT
few,TRBD1,TRBJ2-3,TRBV20-1,CSARSPRQGRTDTQYF,TGCAGTGCTAGAAGCCCGAGACAGGGGAGAACAGATACGCAGTATTTT
NA,TRBD1,TRBJ2-5,TRBV5-1,CASSTGGEETQYF,TGCGCCAGCAGCACAGGGGGCGAAGAGACCCAGTACTTC
few,NA,TRBJ2-3,TRBV7-8,CASSLGTLREMYTDTQYF,TGTGCCAGCAGCTTAGGGACCCTCAGGGAGATGTACACAGATACGCAGTATTTT
many,TRBD1,TRBJ1-1,TRBV20-1,CSAGQTPTEAFF,TGCAGTGCGGGACAGACCCCCACTGAAGCTTTCTTT
once,NA,TRBJ2-3,TRBV7-6,CASSLRDTGLDTQYF,TGTGCCAGCAGCTTAAGGGACACCGGTTTAGATACGCAGTATTTT
few,TRBD1,TRBJ2-1,TRBV27,CASSTLSGQPYNEQFF,TGTGCCAGCAGTACACTATCGGGACAGCCCTACAATGAGCAGTTCTTC